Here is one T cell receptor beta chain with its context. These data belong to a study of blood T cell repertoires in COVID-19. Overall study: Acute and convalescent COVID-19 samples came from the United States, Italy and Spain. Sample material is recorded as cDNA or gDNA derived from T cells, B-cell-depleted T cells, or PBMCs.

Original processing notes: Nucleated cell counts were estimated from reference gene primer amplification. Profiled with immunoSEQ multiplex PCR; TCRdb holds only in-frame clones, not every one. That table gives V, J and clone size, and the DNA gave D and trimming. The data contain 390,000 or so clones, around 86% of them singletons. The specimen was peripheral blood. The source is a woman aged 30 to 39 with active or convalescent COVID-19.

The CDR3 reads CASSNQGVSTEAFF. DNA for the CDR3: TGTGCCAGTAGTAACCAGGGGGTGAGCACTGAAGCTTTCTTT. V and J are TRBV19 and TRBJ1-1; 7 nucleotides agree with TRBD1. The length of the CDR3 is 14 residues. V shed 4 bases, J shed 4 bases, and the junction held 6 bases outside the gene matches. From germline, CDR1 is LNHDA and CDR2 SQIVND (reference sequence).